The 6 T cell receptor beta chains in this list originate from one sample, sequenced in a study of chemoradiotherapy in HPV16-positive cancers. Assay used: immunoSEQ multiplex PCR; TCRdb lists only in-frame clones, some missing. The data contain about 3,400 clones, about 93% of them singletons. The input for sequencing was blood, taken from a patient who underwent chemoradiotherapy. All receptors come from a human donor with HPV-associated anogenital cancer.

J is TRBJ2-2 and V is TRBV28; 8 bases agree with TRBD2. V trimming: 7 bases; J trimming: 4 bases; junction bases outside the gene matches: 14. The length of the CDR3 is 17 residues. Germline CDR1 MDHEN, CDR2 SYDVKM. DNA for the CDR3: TGTGCCAGCACGGGTAGCGGGAAACAGGTCAGCACCGGGGAGCTGTTTTTT. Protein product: CASTGSGKQVSTGELFF.

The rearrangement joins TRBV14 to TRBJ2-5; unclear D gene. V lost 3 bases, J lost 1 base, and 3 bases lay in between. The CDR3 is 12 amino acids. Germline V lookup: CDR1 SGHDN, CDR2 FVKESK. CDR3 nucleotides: TGTGCCAGCAGCCACCTCCAAGAGACCCAGTACTTC. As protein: CASSHLQETQYF.

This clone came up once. CDR3 sequence: CASSEVNRVNTEAFF. The CDR3 bases are TGTGCCAGCAGTGAAGTAAACAGAGTGAACACTGAAGCTTTCTTT. V and J are TRBV6-1 and TRBJ1-1; no reliable D call. This CDR3 has 15 amino acids. Per the germline V gene, CDR1 is MNHNS and CDR2 is SASEGT. V gave up 1 base and J gave up 0 bases, with 9 bases separating them.

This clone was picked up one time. As DNA, the CDR3 is TGTGCCAGCATCGCCGTAGGGGGGCAAACTGAAGCTTTCTTT. Translating it yields CASIAVGGQTEAFF. V usage is TRBV6-6 and J usage is TRBJ1-1; TRBD1 might be the D (6 bases). The V end was cut by 7 bases, the J end by 5 bases, with 17 bases between. Per the germline V gene, CDR1 is MNHNY and CDR2 is SVGAGI (reference sequence). The CDR3 is made up of 14 amino acids.

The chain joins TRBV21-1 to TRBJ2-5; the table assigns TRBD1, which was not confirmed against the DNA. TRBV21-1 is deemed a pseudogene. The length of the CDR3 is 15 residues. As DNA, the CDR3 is TGTGCCAGCAGCAAAGCGGAGGGGGCGGAAGAGACCCAGTACTTC. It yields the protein CASSKAEGAEETQYF.

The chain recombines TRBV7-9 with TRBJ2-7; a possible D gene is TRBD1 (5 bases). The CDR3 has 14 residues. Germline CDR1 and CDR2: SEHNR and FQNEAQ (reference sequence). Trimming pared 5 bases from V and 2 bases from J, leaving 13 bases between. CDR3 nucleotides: TGTGCCAGCAGCACCCGACAGAAAACCTACGAGCAGTACTTC. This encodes CASSTRQKTYEQYF.